This TCR beta chain was recorded in a study of beta chain features in type 1 diabetes. The study reverse transcribed the entire isolated RNA, so it sequenced expressed TCRB transcripts. Using immunoSEQ multiplex PCR, the repertoire was profiled, and TCRdb retains in-frame clones only, with some absent. The sample includes about 140,000 clones, roughly 10% of them seen just once. Germline V gene lookup returns CDR1 SNHLY and CDR2 FYNNEI. V was trimmed by 3 bases and J by 3 bases, leaving 10 bases between them. The length of the CDR3 is 14 residues. In the case of this clone: Its antigen is not identified.

Findings of the study overall: Patients and controls would share equally any PCR tilt toward shorter templates. TCRB CDR3 length was moderately but significantly reduced in all four CD4+ subsets of Type 1 diabetes patients.

Sequenced: central memory CD4+ T cells from blood. This TCR was sampled from a middle-aged woman in good health. The chain carries TRBV2 and TRBJ2-3; TRBD2 is a possible D gene (6 bases). DNA of the CDR3: TGTGCCAGCAGTGACGACGGGGGAACAGATACGCAGTATTTT. Encoded protein: CASSDDGGTDTQYF. Supplemented by reference TRBV2 and TRBJ2-3, the full variable domain reads EPEVTQTPSHQVTQMGQEVILRCVPISNHLYFYWYRQILGQKVEFLVSFYNNEISEKSEIFDDQFSVERPDGSNFTLKIRSTKLEDSAMYFCASSDDGGTDTQYFGPGTRLTVL.